What follows are 4 T cell receptor beta chains derived from one specimen sequenced in a study of molecular identifiers for immune sequencing clone quantification. TCRdb redid the calling of the PCR reads with MiXCR, one entry per CDR3 protein. Counted here are approximately 550,000 distinct CDR3 sequences, roughly 24% occurring once; the ten biggest clones make up 0.76%. The sequenced sample consisted of naive CD8+ T cells from blood, with Jurkat cell RNA spiked in. Subset here: FACS-sorted CD8+CD4-CCR7+CD45RA+ naive T cells. These receptors were obtained from a human donor in good health. Some libraries in this study had Jurkat cell RNA spiked in.

This clonotype showed up just a few times. In nucleotides, the CDR3 is TGTGCCAGCAGCCAAACCCTAGCGGGAGGGTCCACCGGGGAGCTGTTTTTT. This codes for CASSQTLAGGSTGELFF. The chain joins TRBV6-5 to TRBJ2-2, with 12 positions matching TRBD2. Per the germline V gene, CDR1 is MNHEY and CDR2 is SVGAGI. The CDR3 contains 17 residues. The ends lost 6 bases at V and 4 bases at J; junction bases unmatched: 9.

About this clonotype: Just one base apart from a much larger clone, this may be a read error. V and J are TRBV12-3 or TRBV12-4 and TRBJ2-6; perhaps TRBD2 as D (5 bases). This CDR3 is built from 19 residues. Here the CDR3 DNA reads TGTGCCAGCAGTTTGGCCCCAGGAGGCGAGGACTCTGAGGCCAACGTCCTGACTTTC. It is translated as CASSLAPGGEDSEANVLTF.

The V gene is TRBV6-5, the J gene TRBJ2-2; 13 positions match TRBD2. The CDR3 sequence is 18 residues long. The germline V gene encodes CDR1 MNHEY and CDR2 SVGAGI. V dropped 2 bases and J dropped 2; count of bases not matched to a gene: 5. Here the CDR3 DNA reads TGTGCCAGCAGTTACGGACTAGCGGGGGCCCTTAACACCGGGGAGCTGTTTTTT. Protein: CASSYGLAGALNTGELFF.

In nucleotides, the CDR3 is TGTGCCAGCAGCGATATTGGCTACGAGCAGTACTTC. Its translation: CASSDIGYEQYF. The chain has TRBV7-6 and TRBJ2-7; D uncertain. V was clipped by 5 bases and J by 3 bases, with 8 bases between them. The CDR3 sequence is 12 residues long. Germline V gene lookup returns CDR1 SGHVS and CDR2 FNYEAQ.